This TCR beta chain was recovered during a study of cytomegalovirus exposure and HLA in healthy donors. Study summary: Findings of an earlier analysis included roughly 120 million unique TCR beta sequences from around 180 million T cells.

Points on this clone: Its antigen is still unknown.

This CDR3 comprises 12 residues. The germline V and J ends were trimmed by 2 bases and 8 bases, with 7 bases remaining between them. Germline V CDR1 and CDR2: MDHEN, SYDVKM. Regarding the study as a whole: A later analysis reportedly found fewer N-insertions in an Asian-associated ancestry cluster than the roughly 680-donor mean. In a later analysis, approximately 15,000 TCR beta sequences were associated with HLA alleles at 0.05 false discovery rate.

PCR primers comprised 60 Vbeta and 13 Jbeta primers. Sequenced by immunoSEQ multiplex PCR; TCRdb stores in-frame clones only, minus some. The sample lists roughly 180,000 clones; approximately 88% were seen once. The sequence derives from a young man in good health and CMV-seronegative. The chain links TRBV28 to TRBJ2-1; a weak D match, TRBD1 (5 bases). Input material: PBMCs. As DNA, the CDR3 is TGTGCCAGCAGTTTAAGGGGCGATGAGCAGTTCTTC. Protein product: CASSLRGDEQFF.